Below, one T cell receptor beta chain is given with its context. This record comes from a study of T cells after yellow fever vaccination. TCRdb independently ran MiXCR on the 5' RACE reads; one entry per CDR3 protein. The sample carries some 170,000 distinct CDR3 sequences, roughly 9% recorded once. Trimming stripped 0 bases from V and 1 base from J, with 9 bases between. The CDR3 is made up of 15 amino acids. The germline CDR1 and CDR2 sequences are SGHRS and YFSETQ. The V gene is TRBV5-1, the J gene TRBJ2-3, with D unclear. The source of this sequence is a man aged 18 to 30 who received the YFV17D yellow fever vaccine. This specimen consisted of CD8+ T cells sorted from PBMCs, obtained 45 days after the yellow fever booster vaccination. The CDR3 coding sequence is TGCGCCAGCAGCTTGGAAGTACAAGGCACAGATACGCAGTATTTT. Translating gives CASSLEVQGTDTQYF.